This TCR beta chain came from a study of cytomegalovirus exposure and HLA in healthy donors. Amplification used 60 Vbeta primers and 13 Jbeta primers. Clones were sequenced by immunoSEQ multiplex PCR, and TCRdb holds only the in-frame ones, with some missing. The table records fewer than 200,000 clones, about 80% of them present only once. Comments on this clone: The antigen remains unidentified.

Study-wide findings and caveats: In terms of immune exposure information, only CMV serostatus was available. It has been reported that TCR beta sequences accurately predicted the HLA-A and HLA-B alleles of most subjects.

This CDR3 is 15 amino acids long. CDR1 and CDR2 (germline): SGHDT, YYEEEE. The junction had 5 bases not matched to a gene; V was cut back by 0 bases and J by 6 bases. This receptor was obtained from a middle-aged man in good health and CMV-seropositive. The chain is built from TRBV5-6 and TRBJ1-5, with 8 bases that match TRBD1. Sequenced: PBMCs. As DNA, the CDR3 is TGTGCCAGCAGCTTGGCCTCTGGGACAGGTCAGCCCCAGCATTTT. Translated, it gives CASSLASGTGQPQHF.